This T cell receptor (beta chain) emerged from a study of technical replicates of blood from four donors. The V end lost 6 bases, the J end lost 3 bases, and 14 bases lay between the germline ends. CDR3 length equals 14 residues. The germline V gene has CDR1 MGHRA and CDR2 YSYEKL. Clones were sequenced by immunoSEQ multiplex PCR, and TCRdb holds only the in-frame ones, with some missing. The sample has 99,000 or so clones; 95% are singletons. The table lists this clone with a count of one. Sequenced sample: T cells isolated from PBMCs. This clonotype originated in a human donor in good health. The chain couples TRBV4-1 to TRBJ1-1; D is perhaps TRBD1 (6 bases). The CDR3 nucleotides read TGCGCCAGCAGTCGTCAGGGGCGGGACACTGAAGCTTTCTTT. Translating it yields CASSRQGRDTEAFF.